The present TCR beta chain was sequenced within a study of T-cell memory formation after mild COVID-19. General study findings and limits: The CD4+ clones that contracted clustered mainly within CM and EM, and the CD8+ clones concentrated in EMRA.

Each CDR3 protein is one row after TCRdb ran MiXCR on the 5' RACE reads. The sample carries about 190,000 distinct CDR3 sequences, 15% to 20% recorded once. Germline CDR1 reads SGHTA; CDR2 reads FQGNSA. The V gene lost 5 bases and the J gene lost 0 bases, with 12 bases spanning the gap. CDR3 length equals 15 residues. For this clonotype: What it recognizes is unknown.

Sequencing was carried out using PBMCs or a T cell subset sorted from them (not recorded which). The V gene is TRBV7-2, the J gene TRBJ2-3; D remains unclear. The clonotype comes from an adult woman who had mild COVID-19 (a few samples of this study predate the infection). Cell type and time point are not known. The CDR3 DNA reads TGTGCCAGCAGCCAGAGTCTATTAAGCACAGATACGCAGTATTTT. Translated, it gives CASSQSLLSTDTQYF.